What follows is one TCR beta chain and its context. Its antigen is not identified. This sample was included in a study of OX40 agonist ivuxolimab in advanced cancers. Turning to the study itself: The dose of intravenous ivuxolimab that patients received every 2 weeks ranged from 0.01 to 10 mg/kg. Partial responses were observed in three patients, of whom one had hepatocellular carcinoma and two had cutaneous melanoma. A male proportion of around 86% was recorded, with mean age roughly 60 years and range about 23 to 80.

Study-level findings and limits: Clonal expansion in partial responders at 0.1-3.0 mg/kg ranked among the lowest.

Trimming took off 1 base at V and 2 bases at J, with 8 bases between the two ends. Per germline, CDR1 MGHRA and CDR2 YSYEKL. CDR3 length: 14 residues. Data came from immunoSEQ multiplex PCR; TCRdb stores just in-frame clones and leaves some out. The sample includes about 81,000 clones, around 84% of them seen just once. This clonotype was obtained from an adult with an advanced solid tumor such as melanoma, head and neck, liver or kidney cancer. The rearrangement joins TRBV4-1 to TRBJ2-5; no clear D. Sequences were derived from CD4+ or CD8+ T cells sorted from blood, sampled in a trial of the OX40 agonist ivuxolimab. The chain's CDR3 is CASSQGYAQETQYF. DNA for the CDR3: TGCGCCAGCAGCCAAGGATACGCGCAAGAGACCCAGTACTTC.